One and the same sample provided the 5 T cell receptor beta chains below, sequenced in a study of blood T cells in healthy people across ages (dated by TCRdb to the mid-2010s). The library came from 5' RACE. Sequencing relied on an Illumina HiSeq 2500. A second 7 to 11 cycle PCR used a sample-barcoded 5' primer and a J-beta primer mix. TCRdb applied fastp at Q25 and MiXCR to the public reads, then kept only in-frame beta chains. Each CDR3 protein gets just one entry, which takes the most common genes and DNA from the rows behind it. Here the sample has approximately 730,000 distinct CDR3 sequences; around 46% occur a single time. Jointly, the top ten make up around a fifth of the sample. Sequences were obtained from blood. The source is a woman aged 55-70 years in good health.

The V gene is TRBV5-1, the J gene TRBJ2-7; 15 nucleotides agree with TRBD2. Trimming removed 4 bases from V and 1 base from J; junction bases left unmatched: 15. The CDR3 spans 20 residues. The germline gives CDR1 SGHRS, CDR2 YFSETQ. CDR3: CASSQNPSGLAGGPSYEQYF. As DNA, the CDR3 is TGCGCCAGCAGCCAGAACCCGTCGGGACTAGCGGGGGGCCCTTCCTACGAGCAGTACTTC.

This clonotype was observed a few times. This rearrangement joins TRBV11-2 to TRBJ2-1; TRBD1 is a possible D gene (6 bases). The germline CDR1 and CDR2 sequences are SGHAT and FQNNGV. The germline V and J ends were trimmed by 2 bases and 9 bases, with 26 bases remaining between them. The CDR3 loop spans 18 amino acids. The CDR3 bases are TGTGCCAGCAGCTTAACCCAGAATCCCCTACAAGGGGGAATTGAGCAGTTCTTC. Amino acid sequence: CASSLTQNPLQGGIEQFF.

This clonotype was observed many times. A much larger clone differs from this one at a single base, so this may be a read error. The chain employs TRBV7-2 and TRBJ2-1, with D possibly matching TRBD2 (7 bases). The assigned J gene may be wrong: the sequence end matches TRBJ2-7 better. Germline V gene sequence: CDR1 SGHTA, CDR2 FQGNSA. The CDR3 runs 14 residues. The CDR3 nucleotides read TGTGCCAGCAGCTTGGGGGGGCTCTACAATGAGCAGTACTTC. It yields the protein CASSLGGLYNEQYF.

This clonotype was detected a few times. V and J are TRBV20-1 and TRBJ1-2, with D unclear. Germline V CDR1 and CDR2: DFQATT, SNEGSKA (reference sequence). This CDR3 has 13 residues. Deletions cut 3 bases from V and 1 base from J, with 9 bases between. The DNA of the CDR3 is TGCAGTGCTAGTTTTGGCGTTAACTATGGCTACACCTTC. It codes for CSASFGVNYGYTF.

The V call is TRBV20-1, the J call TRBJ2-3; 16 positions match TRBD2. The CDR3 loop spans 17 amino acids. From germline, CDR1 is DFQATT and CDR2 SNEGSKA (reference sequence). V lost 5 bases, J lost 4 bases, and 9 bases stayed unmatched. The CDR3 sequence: CSAGGLAGGPRADTQYF. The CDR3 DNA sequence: TGCAGTGCTGGGGGACTAGCGGGAGGGCCGAGGGCAGATACGCAGTATTTT.